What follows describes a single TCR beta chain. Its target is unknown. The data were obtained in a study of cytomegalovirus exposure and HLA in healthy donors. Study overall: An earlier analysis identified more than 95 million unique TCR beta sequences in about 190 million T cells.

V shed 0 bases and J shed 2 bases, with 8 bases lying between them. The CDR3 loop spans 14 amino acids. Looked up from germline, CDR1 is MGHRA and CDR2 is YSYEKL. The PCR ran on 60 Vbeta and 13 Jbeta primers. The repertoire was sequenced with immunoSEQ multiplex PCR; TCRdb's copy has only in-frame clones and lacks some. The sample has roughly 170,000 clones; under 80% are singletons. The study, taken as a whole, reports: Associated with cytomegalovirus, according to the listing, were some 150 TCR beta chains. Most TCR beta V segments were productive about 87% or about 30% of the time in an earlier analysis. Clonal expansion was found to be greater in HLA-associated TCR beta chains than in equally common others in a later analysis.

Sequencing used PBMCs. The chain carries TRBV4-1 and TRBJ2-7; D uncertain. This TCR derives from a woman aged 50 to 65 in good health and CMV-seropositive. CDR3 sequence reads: CASSQDYNAYEQYF. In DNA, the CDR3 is TGCGCCAGCAGCCAAGATTACAACGCCTACGAGCAGTACTTC.